This T cell receptor beta chain came from a study of cytomegalovirus exposure and HLA in healthy donors. The wider study: The roughly 100 million unique TCR beta sequences, from 150 million to 200 million T cells, were found by an earlier analysis. Study-level findings and limits: Clonal expansion, a later analysis showed, was greater in HLA-associated TCR beta chains than in equally common others.

Among the donors, all were healthy bone marrow donors. The study ran its PCR with 60 Vbeta and 13 Jbeta primers. Assay: immunoSEQ multiplex PCR; the TCRdb copy retains only in-frame clones and omits some. The table includes 100,000 to 150,000 clones, about 80% detected once. As regards this clone: Its antigen is currently unknown.

CDR1 is SGHTS and CDR2 is YDEGEE in the germline V gene. With 0 bases clipped from V and 5 bases from J, the junction kept 7 bases outside the gene matches. The CDR3 covers 15 residues. This chain links TRBV5-8 with TRBJ2-5; 7 bases map to TRBD2. Specimen: PBMCs. The receptor was isolated from a young man in good health and CMV-seropositive. The CDR3 DNA follows: TGTGCCAGCAGCTTGGGACAGCGGGATGGGGAGACCCAGTACTTC. This encodes CASSLGQRDGETQYF.